This T cell receptor (beta chain) is drawn from a study of blood T cell repertoires in COVID-19. Study background: From the United States, Italy and Spain came samples of acute and convalescent COVID-19.

Germline CDR1 reads LGHNA; CDR2 reads YNFKEQ. This CDR3 spans 16 amino acids. The V gene lost 4 bases and the J gene lost 3 bases, with 18 bases spanning the gap. Per the original methods: Cell counts per sample came from amplifying reference gene primers. The assay was immunoSEQ multiplex PCR, and TCRdb's table has in-frame clones only and misses some. V and J calls and clone size are given by that table; D and trimming were obtained from the DNA. The repertoire holds some 350,000 clones, approximately 89% seen once, with about 5.4% in the top ten. Cohorts were assigned according to the clinical history that participants reported.

The sequenced sample was PBMCs or T cells enriched from blood (not recorded which). The chain joins TRBV4-2 to TRBJ2-5, with D perhaps TRBD1 (6 bases). This TCR was sampled from a woman between 25 and 40 years old who had recovered from COVID-19. Written as DNA, the CDR3 is TGTGCCAGCAGCCCCCGGATTTTGGGGGCGGAAGAGACCCAGTACTTC. It is translated as CASSPRILGAEETQYF.